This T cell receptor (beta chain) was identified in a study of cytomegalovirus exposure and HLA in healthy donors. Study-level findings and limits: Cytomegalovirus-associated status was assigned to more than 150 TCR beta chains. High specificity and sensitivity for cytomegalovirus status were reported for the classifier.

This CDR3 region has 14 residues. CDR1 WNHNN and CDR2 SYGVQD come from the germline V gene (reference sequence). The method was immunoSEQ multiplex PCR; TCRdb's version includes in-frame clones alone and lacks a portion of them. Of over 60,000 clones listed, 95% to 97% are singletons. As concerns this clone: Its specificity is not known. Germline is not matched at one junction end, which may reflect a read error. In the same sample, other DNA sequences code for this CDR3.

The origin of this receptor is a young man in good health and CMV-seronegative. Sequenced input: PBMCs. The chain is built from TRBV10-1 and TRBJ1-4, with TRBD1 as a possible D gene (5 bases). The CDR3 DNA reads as TGCGCCAGTAGTGAGGGAACAGGATGGGAAAAACTGTTTTTT. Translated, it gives CASSEGTGWEKLFF.